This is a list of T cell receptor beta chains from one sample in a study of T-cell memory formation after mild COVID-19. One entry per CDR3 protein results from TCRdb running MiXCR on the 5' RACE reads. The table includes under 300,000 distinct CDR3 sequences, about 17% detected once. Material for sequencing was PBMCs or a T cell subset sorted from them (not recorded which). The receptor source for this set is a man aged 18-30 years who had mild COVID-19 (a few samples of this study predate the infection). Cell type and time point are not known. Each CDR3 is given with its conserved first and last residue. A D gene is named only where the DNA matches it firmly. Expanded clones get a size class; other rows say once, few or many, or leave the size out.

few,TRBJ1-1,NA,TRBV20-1,CSAVQPLNTEAFF,TGCAGTGCTGTACAACCTTTGAACACTGAAGCTTTCTTT
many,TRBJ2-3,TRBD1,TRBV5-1,CASRSPGGEGTDTQYF,TGCGCCAGCAGATCACCAGGGGGCGAAGGCACAGATACGCAGTATTTT
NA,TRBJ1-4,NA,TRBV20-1,CSASGRVHPRTNEKLFF,TGCAGTGCTAGTGGACGGGTCCATCCCAGGACTAATGAAAAACTGTTTTTT
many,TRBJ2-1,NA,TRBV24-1,CATSDTNRNEQFF,TGTGCCACCAGTGACACGAACCGAAATGAGCAGTTCTTC
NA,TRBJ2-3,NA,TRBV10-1,CATSLGSAQDTQYF,TGCGCCACCTCCTTAGGGTCTGCCCAAGATACGCAGTATTTT
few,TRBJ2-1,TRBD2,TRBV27,CASSFISGVSYNEQFF,TGTGCCAGCAGTTTTATTAGCGGGGTTTCCTACAATGAGCAGTTCTTC
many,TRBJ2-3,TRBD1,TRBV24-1,CATSDIGQGTDTQYF,TGTGCCACCAGTGATATAGGACAGGGCACAGATACGCAGTATTTT
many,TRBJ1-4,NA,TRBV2,CASSPYATNEKLFF,TGTGCCAGCAGCCCTTATGCAACTAATGAAAAACTGTTTTTT
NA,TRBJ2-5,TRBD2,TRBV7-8,CASSLAELPGTQYF,TGTGCCAGCAGCCTAGCGGAGTTACCAGGGACCCAGTACTTC
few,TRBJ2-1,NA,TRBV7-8,CASSTRTLRNEQFF,TGTGCCAGCAGCACCCGGACATTGCGCAATGAGCAGTTCTTC
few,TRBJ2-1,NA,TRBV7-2,CASSSRFSGSYNEQFF,TGTGCCAGCAGCTCACGTTTTTCGGGATCCTACAATGAGCAGTTCTTC
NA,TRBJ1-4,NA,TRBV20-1,CSAILPGVYEKLFF,TGCAGTGCTATCCTCCCAGGGGTTTACGAAAAACTGTTTTTT
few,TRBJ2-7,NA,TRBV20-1,CSAPREGHEQYF,TGCAGTGCCCCGAGAGAAGGGCACGAGCAGTACTTC
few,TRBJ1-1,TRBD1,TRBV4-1,CASSLFLGQRNTEAFF,TGCGCCAGCAGCCTGTTCTTGGGACAGCGGAACACTGAAGCTTTCTTT
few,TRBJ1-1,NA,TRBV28,CASSSQGEAFF,TGTGCCAGCAGCTCTCAGGGTGAAGCTTTCTTT
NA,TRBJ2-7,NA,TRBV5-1,CASSLGGGEYEQYF,TGCGCCAGCAGCTTAGGAGGGGGCGAATACGAGCAGTACTTC
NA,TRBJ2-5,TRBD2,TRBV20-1,CSARDPSGGRQETQYF,TGCAGTGCTAGAGATCCCAGCGGGGGACGTCAAGAGACCCAGTACTTC
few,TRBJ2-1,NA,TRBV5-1,CASSSRDGSEQFF,TGCGCCAGCAGCTCCCGGGACGGGAGTGAGCAGTTCTTC
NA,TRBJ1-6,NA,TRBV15,CATSAGQWDSPLHF,TGTGCCACCAGCGCAGGACAGTGGGATTCACCCCTCCACTTT
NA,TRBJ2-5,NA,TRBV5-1,CASSFQGIEQETQYF,TGCGCCAGCAGCTTCCAGGGTATTGAACAAGAGACCCAGTACTTC
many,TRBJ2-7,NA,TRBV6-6,CASSYSAKYYEQYF,TGTGCCAGCAGTTACTCCGCTAAATACTACGAGCAGTACTTC
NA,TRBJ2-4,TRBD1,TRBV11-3,CASSLGGGRNIQYF,TGTGCCAGCAGCTTAGGAGGGGGCCGAAACATTCAGTACTTC
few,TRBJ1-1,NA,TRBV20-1,CRIAGAHAGTEAFF,TGCAGGATAGCCGGGGCCCACGCGGGCACTGAAGCTTTCTTT
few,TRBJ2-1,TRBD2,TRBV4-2,CASSQDPGERGGQDNEQFF,TGTGCCAGCAGCCAAGACCCGGGGGAGCGGGGGGGCCAGGACAATGAGCAGTTCTTC
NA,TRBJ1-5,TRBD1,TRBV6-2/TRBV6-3,CASGKFGRGPNQPQHF,TGTGCCAGCGGGAAATTCGGCAGGGGGCCCAATCAGCCCCAGCATTTT
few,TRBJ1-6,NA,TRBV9,CASSVDLDSPLHF,TGTGCCAGCAGCGTAGATCTGGATTCACCCCTCCACTTT
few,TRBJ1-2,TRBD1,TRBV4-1,CASSHYRDSYGYTF,TGCGCCAGCAGCCATTACCGGGACAGCTATGGCTACACCTTC
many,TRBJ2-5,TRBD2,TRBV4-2,CASSQWAGEETQYF,TGTGCCAGCAGCCAATGGGCGGGGGAAGAGACCCAGTACTTC
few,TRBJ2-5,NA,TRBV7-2,CASSLPSQQETQYF,TGTGCCAGCAGCTTACCGTCCCAGCAAGAGACCCAGTACTTC
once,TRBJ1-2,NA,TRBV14,CASSQGRGSNYGYTF,TGTGCCAGCAGCCAAGGAAGAGGGAGTAACTATGGCTACACCTTC
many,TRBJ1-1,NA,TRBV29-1,CSIRPGGTEAFF,TGCAGCATCCGCCCTGGGGGGACTGAAGCTTTCTTT
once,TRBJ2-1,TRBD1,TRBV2,CASSDGTGNEQFF,TGTGCCAGCAGTGACGGGACAGGCAATGAGCAGTTCTTC
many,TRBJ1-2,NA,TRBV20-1,CSARGYTF,TGCAGTGCTCGCGGCTACACCTTC
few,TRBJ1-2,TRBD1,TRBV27,CASSKGAYYGYTF,TGTGCCAGCAGCAAGGGGGCCTACTATGGCTACACCTTC
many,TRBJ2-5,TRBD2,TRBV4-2,CASSQDGTSGGEETQYF,TGTGCCAGCAGCCAAGATGGGACTAGCGGGGGGGAAGAGACCCAGTACTTC
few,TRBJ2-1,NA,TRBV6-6,CASSNGARNEQFF,TGTGCCAGCAGTAACGGAGCGAGGAATGAGCAGTTCTTC
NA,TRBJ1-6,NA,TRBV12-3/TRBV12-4,CASSSRRRGENSPLHF,TGTGCCAGCAGTTCTCGGCGGAGGGGGGAAAATTCACCCCTCCACTTT
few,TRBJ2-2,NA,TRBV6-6,CASNEGYGELFF,TGTGCCAGCAACGAGGGGTACGGGGAGCTGTTTTTT
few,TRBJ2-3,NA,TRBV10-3,CAISGVQLHTQYF,TGTGCCATCAGTGGGGTACAGTTACATACGCAGTATTTT
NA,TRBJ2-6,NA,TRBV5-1,CASTESSGANVLTF,TGCGCCAGCACCGAATCCTCTGGGGCCAACGTCCTGACTTTC
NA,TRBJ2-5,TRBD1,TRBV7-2,CASSLAYRGNIQETQYF,TGTGCCAGCAGCTTAGCGTACAGGGGTAATATCCAAGAGACCCAGTACTTC
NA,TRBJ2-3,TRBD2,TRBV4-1,CASSQDWVAGGTDTQYF,TGCGCCAGCAGCCAAGATTGGGTAGCGGGGGGCACAGATACGCAGTATTTT
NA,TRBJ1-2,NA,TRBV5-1,CASSLRDSKDGYTF,TGCGCCAGCAGCCTTCGGGACTCCAAGGACGGCTACACCTTC
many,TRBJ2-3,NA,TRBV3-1,CASSQGTGARDTQYF,TGTGCCAGCAGCCAAGGAACGGGGGCGAGGGATACGCAGTATTTT
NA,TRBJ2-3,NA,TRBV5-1,CASSLAAQDTQYF,TGCGCCAGCAGCTTGGCCGCGCAGGATACGCAGTATTTT
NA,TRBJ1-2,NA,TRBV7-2,CASSPSLRVSSGYTF,TGTGCCAGCAGCCCTTCCCTCAGGGTCTCCAGCGGCTACACCTTC
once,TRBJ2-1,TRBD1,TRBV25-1,CASSDTGGPGNEQFF,TGTGCCAGCAGTGATACAGGGGGCCCCGGTAATGAGCAGTTCTTC
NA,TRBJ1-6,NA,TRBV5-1,CASSLAGVSPLHF,TGCGCCAGCAGCTTGGCCGGTGTTTCACCCCTCCACTTT
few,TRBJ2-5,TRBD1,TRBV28,CASSLWGQQETQYF,TGTGCCAGCAGTTTATGGGGACAGCAAGAGACCCAGTACTTC
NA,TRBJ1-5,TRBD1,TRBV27,CASSMDRAQPQHF,TGTGCCAGCAGTATGGACAGGGCCCAGCCCCAGCATTTT
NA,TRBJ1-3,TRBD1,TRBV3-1,CASSPTGAGNTIYF,TGTGCCAGCAGCCCGACAGGGGCTGGAAACACCATATATTTT
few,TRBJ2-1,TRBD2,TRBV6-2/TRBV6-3,CASSRLAGALYNEQFF,TGTGCCAGCAGTCGGCTAGCGGGGGCCCTGTACAATGAGCAGTTCTTC
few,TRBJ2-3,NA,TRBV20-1,CSARPGAAPDTQYF,TGCAGTGCCCGTCCGGGTGCTGCCCCGGATACGCAGTATTTT
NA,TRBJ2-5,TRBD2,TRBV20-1,CSARVASGGPAQYF,TGCAGTGCTAGAGTAGCCAGCGGGGGCCCCGCCCAGTACTTC
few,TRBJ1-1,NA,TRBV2,CAGKGVRYTEAFF,TGTGCCGGAAAGGGGGTTCGGTACACTGAAGCTTTCTTT
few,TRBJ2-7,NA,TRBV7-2,CASSFHLTGLLSSYEQYF,TGTGCCAGCAGCTTCCACCTTACTGGACTGTTGAGCTCCTACGAGCAGTACTTC
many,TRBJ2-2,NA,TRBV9,CASSVDQGYTGELFF,TGTGCCAGCAGCGTAGATCAGGGTTACACCGGGGAGCTGTTTTTT
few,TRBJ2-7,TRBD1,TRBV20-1,CSARDPGTEKYEQYF,TGCAGTGCTAGAGATCCGGGGACAGAAAAATACGAGCAGTACTTC
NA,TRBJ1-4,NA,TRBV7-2,CASSFGRPINEKLFF,TGTGCCAGCAGCTTCGGGAGACCGATTAATGAAAAACTGTTTTTT